This TCR beta chain was retrieved from a study of shared clonotypes between healthy human individuals. It was CD45RO-negative cells, positively selected for CCR7, that made up naive CD8 cells, with terminally differentiated effector memory CD45RA+ cells excluded. The germline V and J ends were trimmed by 1 base and 4 bases, with 10 bases remaining between them. The germline gives CDR1 MGHRA, CDR2 YSYEKL. The CDR3 loop spans 15 amino acids. Generated by immunoSEQ multiplex PCR, the TCRdb table keeps only in-frame clones and is missing some. The sample contains hundreds of thousands of clones, 92% of which appear only once.

The chain employs TRBV4-1 and TRBJ2-2; D gene unclear. The sequencing sample was made of naive CD8+ T cells sorted from blood. This sequence was found in a man aged 30 to 39 in good health. The CDR3 nucleotides read TGCGCCAGCAGCCAAGGGCAGGTGGCCACCGGGGAGCTGTTTTTT. Amino acid sequence: CASSQGQVATGELFF.